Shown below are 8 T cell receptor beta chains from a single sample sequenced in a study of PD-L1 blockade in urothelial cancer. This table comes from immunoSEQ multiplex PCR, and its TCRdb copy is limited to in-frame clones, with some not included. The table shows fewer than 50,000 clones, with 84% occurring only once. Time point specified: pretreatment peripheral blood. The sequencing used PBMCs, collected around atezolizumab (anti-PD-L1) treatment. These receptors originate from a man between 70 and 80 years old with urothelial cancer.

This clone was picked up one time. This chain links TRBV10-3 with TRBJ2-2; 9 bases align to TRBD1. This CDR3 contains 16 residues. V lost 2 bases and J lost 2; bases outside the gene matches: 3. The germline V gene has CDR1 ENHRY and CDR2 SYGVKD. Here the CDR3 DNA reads TGTGCCATCAGTGAGGTGACAGGGGGTAACACCGGGGAGCTGTTTTTT. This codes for CAISEVTGGNTGELFF.

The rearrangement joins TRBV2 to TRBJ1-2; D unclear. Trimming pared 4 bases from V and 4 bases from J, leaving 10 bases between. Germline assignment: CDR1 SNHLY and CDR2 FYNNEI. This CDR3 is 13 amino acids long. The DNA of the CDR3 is TGTGCCAGCAGTGGGACCGGGAGCTATGGCTACACCTTC. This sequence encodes CASSGTGSYGYTF.

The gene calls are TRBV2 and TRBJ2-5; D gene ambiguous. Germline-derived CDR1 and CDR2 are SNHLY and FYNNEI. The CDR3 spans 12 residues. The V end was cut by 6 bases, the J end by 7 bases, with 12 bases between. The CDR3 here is CASSAGPGTQYF. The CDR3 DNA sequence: TGTGCCAGCAGCGCCGGCCCGGGGACCCAGTACTTC.

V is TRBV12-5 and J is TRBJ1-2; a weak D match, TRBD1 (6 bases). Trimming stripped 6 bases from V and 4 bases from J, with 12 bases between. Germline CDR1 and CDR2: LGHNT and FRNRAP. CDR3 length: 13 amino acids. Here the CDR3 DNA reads TGTGCTAGTGGACCGGGGGGGGCCTATGGCTACACCTTC. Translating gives CASGPGGAYGYTF. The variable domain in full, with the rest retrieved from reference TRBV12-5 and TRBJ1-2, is DARVTQTPRHKVTEMGQEVTMRCQPILGHNTVFWYRQTMMQGLELLAYFRNRAPLDDSGMPKDRFSAEMPDATLATLKIQPSEPRDSAVYFCASGPGGAYGYTFGSGTRLTVV.

This CDR3 reads CASSLGRQRSYEQYF. The CDR3 nucleotides are TGTGCCAGCAGCTTAGGGCGACAGCGCTCCTACGAGCAGTACTTC. The chain uses TRBV11-2 and TRBJ2-7, with a possible D match to TRBD1 (5 bases). Per germline, CDR1 SGHAT and CDR2 FQNNGV. The CDR3 extends over 15 amino acids. Deletions cut 1 base from V and 0 bases from J, with 10 bases between.

CDR3 sequence (DNA): TGTGCCAGCACCCCGCTGATAGAGACAGGGAACACTGAAGCTTTCTTT. This sequence encodes CASTPLIETGNTEAFF. The J gene is TRBJ1-1, the V gene TRBV11-1, with a tentative D call TRBD1 (6 bases). Germline V CDR1 and CDR2: SGHAT, FQDESV (reference sequence). This CDR3 comprises 16 residues. Between the trimmed V and J ends, which lost 7 bases and 1 base, there was a span of 19 bases.

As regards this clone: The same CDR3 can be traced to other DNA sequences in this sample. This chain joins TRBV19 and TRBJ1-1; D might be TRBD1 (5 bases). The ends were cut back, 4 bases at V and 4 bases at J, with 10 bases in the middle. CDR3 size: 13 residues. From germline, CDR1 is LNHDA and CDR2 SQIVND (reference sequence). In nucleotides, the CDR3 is TGTGCCAGTAGTACAGGGAGGGGCACTGAAGCTTTCTTT. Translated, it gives CASSTGRGTEAFF.

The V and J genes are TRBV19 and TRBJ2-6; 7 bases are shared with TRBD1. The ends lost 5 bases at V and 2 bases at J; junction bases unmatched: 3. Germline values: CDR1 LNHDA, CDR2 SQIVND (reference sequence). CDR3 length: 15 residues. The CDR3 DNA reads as TGTGCCAGTAGTGTAACAGGGGCTGGGGCCAACGTCCTGACTTTC. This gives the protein CASSVTGAGANVLTF.